A selection of T cell receptor beta chains follows, all from one sample in a study of beta chain features in type 1 diabetes. Assay used: immunoSEQ multiplex PCR; TCRdb lists only in-frame clones, some missing. The sample contains about 250,000 clones, around an eighth of which appear only once. Sequenced sample: naive CD4+ T cells from blood. The receptor source for this set is a woman between 40 and 55 years old in good health. Both conserved end residues are part of each CDR3. D genes are given only for firm matches. Clone size is given for some rows only: seen once, a few or many times, or a class if the clone is expanded.

j_gene	d_gene	abundance	v_gene	CDR3aa	CDR3nt
TRBJ2-7	.	few	TRBV7-2	CASSYRRGSYEQYF	TGTGCCAGCAGCTATAGACGGGGCTCCTACGAGCAGTACTTC
TRBJ2-5	.	few	TRBV5-1	CASSHGLGGVPSVRVETQYF	TGCGCCAGCAGTCATGGATTGGGCGGGGTGCCCAGCGTGAGGGTCGAGACCCAGTACTTC
TRBJ2-5	TRBD1	.	TRBV7-2	CASSPRGQGAWETQYF	TGTGCCAGCAGCCCCAGGGGCCAGGGGGCTTGGGAGACCCAGTACTTC
TRBJ2-2	TRBD1	.	TRBV18	CASAPGQGTGELFF	TGTGCCAGCGCCCCGGGACAGGGCACCGGGGAGCTGTTTTTT
TRBJ1-5	.	few	TRBV7-2	CASSPGVESVGQHF	TGTGCCAGCAGCCCCGGGGTTGAGTCAGTGGGCCAGCATTTT
TRBJ2-3	TRBD1	.	TRBV7-2	CASSLGDRGRADTQYF	TGTGCCAGCAGCTTAGGCGACAGGGGAAGGGCAGATACGCAGTATTTT
TRBJ2-7	TRBD2	.	TRBV29-1	CSVPEGVAGVSYEQYF	TGCAGCGTCCCCGAGGGGGTAGCGGGGGTCTCCTACGAGCAGTACTTC
TRBJ1-1	.	few	TRBV18	CASSPPVPGSTTEAFF	TGTGCCAGCTCACCACCAGTCCCCGGGAGTACTACTGAAGCTTTCTTT
TRBJ2-7	.	.	TRBV5-1	CASSTSGSYEQYF	TGCGCCAGCAGCACGTCAGGTTCCTACGAGCAGTACTTC
TRBJ2-5	TRBD1	.	TRBV29-1	CSAEAGQGLETQYF	TGCAGCGCCGAAGCGGGACAGGGTTTAGAGACCCAGTACTTC
TRBJ2-7	.	few	TRBV7-8	CASSPRAGYPYEQYF	TGTGCCAGCAGCCCGAGGGCGGGGTATCCCTACGAGCAGTACTTC
TRBJ1-5	TRBD1	few	TRBV7-9	CASSPGQGGQPQHF	TGTGCCAGCAGTCCGGGACAGGGAGGCCAGCCCCAGCATTTT
TRBJ2-1	.	.	TRBV11-2	CASSLEGATYNEQFF	TGTGCCAGCAGCTTAGAGGGGGCCACCTACAATGAGCAGTTCTTC
TRBJ2-7	.	.	TRBV7-9	CASSLALGQGIYEQYF	TGTGCCAGCAGCTTAGCGCTGGGGCAGGGGATCTACGAGCAGTACTTC
TRBJ1-2	.	.	TRBV4-1	CASRQYRVKNYGYTF	TGCGCCAGCAGGCAGTACAGGGTGAAGAACTATGGCTACACCTTC
TRBJ2-3	TRBD2	.	TRBV5-1	CASSSLAGVTDTQYF	TGCGCCAGCAGCTCCTTAGCGGGGGTGACAGATACGCAGTATTTT
TRBJ2-5	TRBD1	.	TRBV2	CASSGRQGVGGTQYF	TGTGCCAGCAGTGGACGACAGGGGGTCGGGGGGACCCAGTACTTC
TRBJ2-2	TRBD1	few	TRBV19	CASSLTGGTGELFF	TGTGCCAGTAGTCTGACAGGGGGCACCGGGGAGCTGTTTTTT
TRBJ1-1	.	.	TRBV5-6	CASSNRYINTEAFF	TGTGCCAGCAGCAACAGGTATATTAACACTGAAGCTTTCTTT
TRBJ1-2	TRBD1	few	TRBV7-9	CASSLSGGAAGYTF	TGTGCCAGCAGCTTATCAGGGGGCGCAGCTGGCTACACCTTC
TRBJ1-3	.	few	TRBV25-1	CASIITGGNTIYF	TGTGCCAGCATAATAACAGGGGGAAACACCATATATTTT
TRBJ2-1	TRBD1	few	TRBV2	CASRTRGLTGNEQFF	TGTGCCAGCAGAACCAGGGGGCTAACGGGCAATGAGCAGTTCTTC
TRBJ2-1	TRBD1	many	TRBV19	CASSPRDRHSYNEQFF	TGTGCCAGTAGTCCGAGGGACAGGCACTCCTACAATGAGCAGTTCTTC
TRBJ2-1	.	few	TRBV11-2	CASSLDLGVRYNEQFF	TGTGCCAGCAGCTTAGATTTAGGGGTGAGGTACAATGAGCAGTTCTTC
TRBJ2-7	.	.	TRBV2	CASSDFTGLGEQYF	TGTGCCAGCAGTGATTTCACAGGGCTGGGCGAGCAGTACTTC
TRBJ2-7	.	few	TRBV19	CASSSGLAGPAIRYEQYF	TGTGCCAGTAGTTCGGGACTGGCTGGCCCGGCTATTCGCTACGAGCAGTACTTC
TRBJ2-7	.	.	TRBV7-9	CASSLKAMQGSEQYF	TGTGCCAGCAGCTTAAAAGCCATGCAGGGGAGCGAGCAGTACTTC
TRBJ2-3	TRBD2	.	TRBV7-2	CASSTRLAGGRGYF	TGTGCCAGCAGCACCCGACTAGCGGGGGGGCGGGGGTATTTT
TRBJ2-5	.	few	TRBV2	CASSFQGNQETQYF	TGTGCCAGCAGTTTCCAGGGGAACCAAGAGACCCAGTACTTC
TRBJ2-2	TRBD1	.	TRBV7-8	CASSPPGQGFGGELFF	TGTGCCAGCAGCCCACCGGGACAGGGGTTCGGCGGGGAGCTGTTTTTT
TRBJ1-4	.	.	TRBV20-1	CSASAGEKLFF	TGCAGTGCTAGCGCCGGGGAAAAACTGTTTTTT